Sequencing of this TCR beta chain was carried out in a study of T cell repertoires in cytomegalovirus infection. The overall study: Newly reported HLA-C-restricted and thoroughly characterized HLA-B-restricted CMV epitopes were employed. Public TCR beta signatures indicated both CMV infection and matching HLA type.

TCRdb re-called the reads with MiXCR, one entry per CDR3 protein. The sample consists of 380,000 or so distinct CDR3 sequences, about 35% of them appearing once. A few counts support this clonotype. The target antigen is unknown. Study findings and constraints: Dominating the ex vivo response were HLA-C-restricted CMV-specific TCR beta clonotypes. Totalled public TCR beta family frequency picked out people who carried CMV plus the relevant HLA.

V shed 4 bases and J 4 bases; nucleotides not matched to a gene: 13. The CDR3 consists of 17 residues. The sequencing here drew on cultured PBMCs, taken from culture after CMV antigen stimulation. This sequence originates from a human donor in good health (CMV status not recorded). Some clones in this sample may be carry-over from other donors' samples. The chain uses TRBV12-3 or TRBV12-4 and TRBJ2-3, with TRBD1 identical over 8 bases. CDR3 sequence (DNA): TGTGCCAGCAGTTCCAAAACGACAGGGGATCCCCCAGATACGCAGTATTTT. Translated, it gives CASSSKTTGDPPDTQYF.